The next 28 T cell receptor beta chains were all read from a single sample in a study of PD-L1 blockade in urothelial cancer. The repertoire was sequenced with immunoSEQ multiplex PCR; TCRdb's copy has only in-frame clones and lacks some. The sample records 70,000 to 80,000 clones, around four fifths being singletons. The time point denotes: pretreatment peripheral blood. Sequences were derived from PBMCs, sampled around atezolizumab (anti-PD-L1) treatment. The receptors originated from a man aged 40-49 years with urothelial cancer.

The chain uses TRBV2 and TRBJ1-1, with TRBD1 as a possible D gene (5 bases). The length of the CDR3 is 15 residues. V lost 6 bases to trimming and J lost 3 bases, with 17 bases between them. Germline loops: CDR1 SNHLY, CDR2 FYNNEI. The CDR3 here is CASSARPPGYTEAFF. The CDR3, as DNA: TGTGCCAGCAGCGCCCGGCCCCCAGGGTACACTGAAGCTTTCTTT.

The chain has TRBV28 and TRBJ2-1; D possibly corresponds to TRBD2 (6 bases). The CDR3 runs 17 residues. Trimming left V 3 bases short and J 0 bases short, with 15 bases between. Germline assignment: CDR1 MDHEN and CDR2 SYDVKM. The CDR3 spells CASSLVSGSSSYNEQFF. CDR3 sequence (DNA): TGTGCCAGCAGTTTGGTTAGCGGTTCGAGCTCCTACAATGAGCAGTTCTTC. The full variable domain, completed using reference TRBV28 and TRBJ2-1, is DVKVTQSSRYLVKRTGEKVFLECVQDMDHENMFWYRQDPGLGLRLIYFSYDVKMKEKGDIPEGYSVSREKKERFSLILESASTNQTSMYLCASSLVSGSSSYNEQFFGPGTRLTVL.

The chain couples TRBV28 to TRBJ2-1; 9 nucleotides match TRBD2. CDR3 length: 15 amino acids. V dropped 3 bases and J dropped 3; count of bases not matched to a gene: 3. Germline lookup yields CDR1 MDHEN and CDR2 SYDVKM. The CDR3 loop reads CASSLTSGGYNEQFF. DNA for the CDR3: TGTGCCAGCAGTTTGACTAGCGGAGGCTACAATGAGCAGTTCTTC.

The chain joins TRBV4-2 to TRBJ2-1, with TRBD2 matching 7 bases. The CDR3 has 12 amino acids. The germline V gene encodes CDR1 LGHNA and CDR2 YNFKEQ. After removal of 10 bases from V and 15 bases from J, the junction contained 15 bases not matched to a gene. CDR3 in amino acids: CAIGSLSGSRFF. In DNA, the CDR3 is TGTGCCATCGGGTCCCTTAGCGGGTCCCGGTTCTTC.

This clone was detected a few times. This chain joins TRBV6-5 and TRBJ1-1; D call uncertain. In germline, CDR1 is MNHEY, CDR2 SVGAGI. The CDR3 is 13 residues long. Trimming took 8 bases from V and 0 from J, leaving 10 bases between them. This CDR3 is CASLREMNTEAFF. The CDR3 nucleotides read TGTGCCAGCCTTAGGGAGATGAACACTGAAGCTTTCTTT.

This clone came up once. This chain uses TRBV6-1 with TRBJ2-5, with 9 positions matching TRBD2. The CDR3 has 15 residues. The V and J ends lost 4 bases and 4 bases, in that order; junction bases with no gene match: 7. The germline CDR1 and CDR2 sequences are MNHNS and SASEGT. The CDR3 loop reads CASSAVSGRSETQYF. CDR3 nucleotide sequence: TGTGCCAGCAGTGCCGTTAGCGGGAGATCAGAGACCCAGTACTTC.

The V call is TRBV7-9, the J call TRBJ2-2, with 7 bases identical to TRBD1. Trimming removed 4 bases from V and 5 bases from J; junction bases left unmatched: 7. Germline loops: CDR1 SEHNR, CDR2 FQNEAQ (reference sequence). CDR3 length: 15 residues. The CDR3 bases are TGTGCCAGCAGCTCGTCAGGGGGTAAAACCGGGGAGCTGTTTTTT. As protein: CASSSSGGKTGELFF.

The chain links TRBV15 to TRBJ1-5; D is undetermined. V was clipped by 3 bases and J by 0 bases, with 9 bases between them. Germline V gene lookup returns CDR1 LNHNV and CDR2 YYDKDF (reference sequence). This CDR3 contains 15 residues. The CDR3 here is CATSSGPYSNQPQHF. Written as DNA, the CDR3 is TGTGCCACCAGCAGTGGCCCTTATAGCAATCAGCCCCAGCATTTT.

The V call is TRBV30, the J call TRBJ2-7, with D uncertain. This CDR3 has 15 amino acids. Trimming stripped 4 bases from V and 6 bases from J, with 22 bases between. CDR1 is GTSNPN and CDR2 is SVGIG in the germline V gene (reference sequence). CDR3 bases: TGTGCCTGGACTACGTGGGTCGCCGAGGAGAGCGAGCAGTACTTC. It codes for CAWTTWVAEESEQYF.

This clone showed up just once. The chain couples TRBV10-3 to TRBJ2-3, with TRBD2 matching 8 bases. The CDR3 extends over 16 amino acids. V was clipped by 4 bases and J by 6 bases; unmatched bases: 12. CDR1 ENHRY and CDR2 SYGVKD come from the germline V gene. The CDR3: CAISGGGLGGEDTQYF. The CDR3 region has the DNA TGTGCCATCAGTGGCGGGGGACTAGGGGGTGAGGATACGCAGTATTTT.

The J gene is TRBJ2-3, the V gene TRBV7-3, with D possibly being TRBD1 (7 bases). CDR1 and CDR2 from the germline V gene are SGHTA and FQGTGA. The CDR3 length is 18 residues. With 3 bases removed from V and 4 bases from J, the gap between germline ends came to 23 bases. As DNA, the CDR3 is TGTGCCAGCAGCTTCACCTCCGGAGGGGGCGGGAAGTCAGATACGCAGTATTTT. Translating gives CASSFTSGGGGKSDTQYF.

This clone was observed once. The chain has TRBV4-2 and TRBJ2-7, with TRBD2 identical over 11 bases. Trimming cost V 4 bases and J 7 bases; bases outside gene matches: 12. CDR1 is LGHNA and CDR2 is YNFKEQ in the germline V gene. This CDR3 spans 16 amino acids. The CDR3 is CASSPDLLAGGREQYF. For the CDR3, the DNA is TGTGCCAGCAGCCCTGACCTATTAGCGGGAGGGCGTGAGCAGTACTTC.

V usage is TRBV9 and J usage is TRBJ1-1, with TRBD1 identical over 12 bases. V lost 3 bases, J lost 1 base, and 7 bases stayed unmatched. Germline CDR1 SGDLS, CDR2 YYNGEE. The CDR3 consists of 17 residues. CDR3 in DNA: TGTGCCAGCAGCGCGGGGGACAGGGGGCGAGGGAACACTGAAGCTTTCTTT. It yields the protein CASSAGDRGRGNTEAFF.

The chain combines TRBV5-1 with TRBJ2-3; D remains ambiguous. Germline values: CDR1 SGHRS, CDR2 YFSETQ. V dropped 5 bases and J dropped 2 bases, with 9 bases sitting between them. The CDR3 spans 13 residues. CDR3 sequence (DNA): TGCGCCAGCAGTTTCGACACCACAGATACGCAGTATTTT. This codes for CASSFDTTDTQYF. The whole variable domain, remainder taken from reference TRBV5-1 and TRBJ2-3, is KAGVTQTPRYLIKTRGQQVTLSCSPISGHRSVSWYQQTPGQGLQFLFEYFSETQRNKGNFPGRFSGRQFSNSRSEMNVSTLELGDSALYLCASSFDTTDTQYFGPGTRLTVL.

The chain is built from TRBV30 and TRBJ2-7, with D unresolved. Between the trimmed V and J ends, which lost 5 bases and 1 base, there was a span of 9 bases. The CDR3 has 12 residues. CDR1 is GTSNPN and CDR2 is SVGIG in the germline V gene (reference sequence). CDR3 nucleotides: TGTGCCTGGCGGAGTGAATCCTACGAGCAGTACTTC. Translated, it gives CAWRSESYEQYF.

V and J are TRBV15 and TRBJ2-7, with 10 bases matching TRBD2. Unmatched junction bases numbered 2, after V lost 3 bases and J lost 6 bases. The CDR3 runs to 13 residues. Germline V gives CDR1 LNHNV, CDR2 YYDKDF (reference sequence). The CDR3 nucleotides read TGTGCCACCAGCAGGGGGACTAGCGTCGAGCAGTACTTC. Its translation: CATSRGTSVEQYF. The complete variable domain, with remaining parts taken from reference TRBV15 and TRBJ2-7, reads DAMVIQNPRYQVTQFGKPVTLSCSQTLNHNVMYWYQQKSSQAPKLLFHYYDKDFNNEADTPDNFQSRRPNTSFCFLDIRSPGLGDTAMYLCATSRGTSVEQYFGPGTRLTVT.

The J gene is TRBJ2-1, the V gene TRBV6-4; 8 bases are shared with TRBD2. Per germline, CDR1 MRHNA and CDR2 SNTAGT. V lost 3 bases and J lost 15; bases outside the gene matches: 10. The CDR3 has 13 residues. CDR3 sequence reads: CASSEGTGTRLFF. CDR3 nucleotides: TGTGCCAGCAGTGAAGGGACCGGGACTAGGTTGTTCTTC.

This clone was recorded once. The chain is built from TRBV19 and TRBJ1-3, with D perhaps TRBD1 (6 bases). Germline assignment: CDR1 LNHDA and CDR2 SQIVND (reference sequence). The CDR3 runs 15 residues. Trimming left V 6 bases short and J 0 bases short, with 12 bases between. The CDR3 reads CASRRGTNSGNTIYF. The CDR3 region has the DNA TGTGCCAGTAGACGAGGGACAAACTCTGGAAACACCATATATTTT.

The chain uses TRBV2 and TRBJ1-1; D gene uncertain. Trimming left V 4 bases short and J 3 bases short, with 12 bases between. This CDR3 has 14 residues. Germline-derived CDR1 and CDR2 are SNHLY and FYNNEI. The CDR3 here is CASSAVGRDTEAFF. The CDR3 DNA sequence: TGTGCCAGCAGTGCCGTAGGGAGGGACACTGAAGCTTTCTTT.

The V gene is TRBV28, the J gene TRBJ1-4; D gene ambiguous. The CDR3 length is 12 residues. CDR1 is MDHEN, CDR2 SYDVKM, per germline. V lost 11 bases, J lost 8 bases, and 15 bases lay in between. Here the CDR3 DNA reads TGTGCCGGTGGAGGGAGAGGCGAAAAACTGTTTTTT. This sequence encodes CAGGGRGEKLFF.

The chain has TRBV12-5 and TRBJ2-2, with 12 bases aligning to TRBD2. The V and J ends lost 3 bases and 6 bases, in that order; junction bases with no gene match: 2. The length of the CDR3 is 15 residues. The germline V gene has CDR1 LGHNT and CDR2 FRNRAP. The CDR3 sequence is CASGFTSGRSGELFF. CDR3 nucleotide sequence: TGTGCTAGTGGTTTCACTAGCGGGAGGTCCGGGGAGCTGTTTTTT.

The genes are TRBV7-8 and TRBJ1-5; no clear D. The CDR3 runs to 15 residues. V was cut by 4 bases and J by 2 bases, with 12 bases left in between. Germline V gene data show CDR1 as SGHVS and CDR2 as FQNEAQ. The CDR3 DNA follows: TGTGCCAGCAGCTATAGCCGGCGGGGCAATCAGCCCCAGCATTTT. This sequence encodes CASSYSRRGNQPQHF.

This chain joins TRBV9 and TRBJ1-1, with 7 positions matching TRBD1. The CDR3 loop spans 17 amino acids. Germline loops: CDR1 SGDLS, CDR2 YYNGEE. J lost 5 bases, V lost 0 bases, and 13 bases had no gene match. The CDR3 DNA sequence: TGTGCCAGCAGCGTAGCTATGGTTGGGCAGGGGGATACTGAAGCTTTCTTT. This codes for CASSVAMVGQGDTEAFF.

This sequence joins TRBV11-3 and TRBJ2-1; TRBD1 aligns across 11 bases. The germline CDR1 and CDR2 sequences are SGHNT and YENEEA. V gave up 2 bases and J gave up 7 bases; unmatched junction bases: 4. The CDR3 runs to 15 residues. The CDR3 nucleotides read TGTGCCAGCAGCTTACGGGGGACAGGGGGGAATGAGCAGTTCTTC. Protein sequence: CASSLRGTGGNEQFF.

A few counts support this clone. The V and J genes are TRBV7-9 and TRBJ1-1, with D unresolved. This CDR3 has 11 amino acids. V was cut by 4 bases and J by 2 bases, with 2 bases left in between. Looked up from germline, CDR1 is SEHNR and CDR2 is FQNEAQ (reference sequence). The DNA of the CDR3 is TGTGCCAGCAGCTCAAACACTGAAGCTTTCTTT. It translates to CASSSNTEAFF. The whole variable domain, filled in from reference TRBV7-9 and TRBJ1-1, reads DTGVSQNPRHKITKRGQNVTFRCDPISEHNRLYWYRQTLGQGPEFLTYFQNEAQLEKSRLLSDRFSAERPKGSFSTLEIQRTEQGDSAMYLCASSSNTEAFFGQGTRLTVV.

V usage is TRBV7-9 and J usage is TRBJ2-1; D uncertain. Germline CDR1 is SEHNR and CDR2 is FQNEAQ (reference sequence). Trimming removed 1 base at V and 8 bases at J, with 6 bases between. CDR3 length equals 12 residues. CDR3 sequence (DNA): TGTGCCAGCAGCTTAGTCGGGTATGAGCAGTTCTTC. This codes for CASSLVGYEQFF.

The rearrangement joins TRBV2 to TRBJ2-7, with D perhaps matching TRBD1 (7 bases). The CDR3 is 15 amino acids. Germline values: CDR1 SNHLY, CDR2 FYNNEI. V shed 1 base and J shed 4 bases, with 14 bases lying between them. The CDR3 nucleotides read TGTGCCAGCAGTGAAGGCGCAGGGGGGATATACGAGCAGTACTTC. This sequence encodes CASSEGAGGIYEQYF.

The J gene is TRBJ2-3, the V gene TRBV27, with 7 bases lining up with TRBD2. Germline CDR1 is MNHEY and CDR2 is SMNVEV (reference sequence). Trimming cost V 4 bases and J 2 bases; bases outside gene matches: 12. This CDR3 contains 17 residues. CDR3 amino acids: CASSWRPASGLTDTQYF. In nucleotides, the CDR3 is TGTGCCAGCAGTTGGAGACCGGCTAGCGGACTCACAGATACGCAGTATTTT.